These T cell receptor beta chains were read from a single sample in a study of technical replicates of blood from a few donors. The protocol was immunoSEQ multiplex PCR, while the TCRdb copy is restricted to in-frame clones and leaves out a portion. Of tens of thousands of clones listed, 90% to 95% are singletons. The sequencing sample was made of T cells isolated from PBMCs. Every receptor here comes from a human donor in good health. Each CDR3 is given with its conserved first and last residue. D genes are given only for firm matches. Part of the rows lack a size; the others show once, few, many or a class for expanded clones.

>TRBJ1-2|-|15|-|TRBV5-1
TGCGCCAGCAGCTTGGCCGAATTGGGGGCCGACGGCTACACCTTC
CASSLAELGADGYTF
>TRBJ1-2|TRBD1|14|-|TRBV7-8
TGTGCCAGCAGCTCCTCCACAGGGGGCCACGGCTACACCTTC
CASSSSTGGHGYTF
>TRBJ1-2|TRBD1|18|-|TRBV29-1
TGCAGCGTTGATCGCGACCCCGTTGACAGGGCTCCTAACTATGGCTACACCTTC
CSVDRDPVDRAPNYGYTF
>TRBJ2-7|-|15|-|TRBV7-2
TGTGCCAGCAGCTTAAGTGGGAGGCTTACCTACGAGCAGTACTTC
CASSLSGRLTYEQYF
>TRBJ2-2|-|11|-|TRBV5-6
TGTGCCAGCAGTGAAGCGGGGGAGCTGTTTTTT
CASSEAGELFF
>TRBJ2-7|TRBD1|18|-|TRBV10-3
TGTGCCATCAGTGAGTCGACGGACAGGGAGCACCCACCTTACGAGCAGTACTTC
CAISESTDREHPPYEQYF
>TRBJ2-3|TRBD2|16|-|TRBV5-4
TGTGCCAGCAGCCCAGCACTAGCGGGAAACACAGATACGCAGTATTTT
CASSPALAGNTDTQYF
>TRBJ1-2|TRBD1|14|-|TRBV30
TGTGCCTGGAGTGCCGGGACAGGGGACTCTGGCTACACCTTC
CAWSAGTGDSGYTF
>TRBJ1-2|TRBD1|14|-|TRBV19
TGTGCCAGTAGTATCCCTCAGGGGGCAGATGGCTACACCTTC
CASSIPQGADGYTF
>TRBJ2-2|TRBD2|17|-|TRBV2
TGTGCCAGCAGGAGACGGGGGGGACTACTCAACACCGGGGAGCTGTTTTTT
CASRRRGGLLNTGELFF
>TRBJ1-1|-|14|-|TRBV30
TGTGCCTGGAGTTTTGGGAGAGGTCGCACTGAAGCTTTCTTT
CAWSFGRGRTEAFF
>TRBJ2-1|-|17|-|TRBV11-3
TGTGCCAGCAGACAAGGGGAGGGGGACCTCCCCTACAATGAGCAGTTCTTC
CASRQGEGDLPYNEQFF
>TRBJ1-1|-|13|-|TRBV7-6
TGTGCCAGCAGCAAACAGGGGAACACTGAAGCTTTCTTT
CASSKQGNTEAFF
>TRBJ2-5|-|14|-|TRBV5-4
TGTGCCTCAAGACCGGACAGATCGAGGGAGACCCAGTACTTC
CASRPDRSRETQYF
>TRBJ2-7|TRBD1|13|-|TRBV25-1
TGTGCCAGCGGAGGACAGGGTTTCTGGGAGCAGTACTTC
CASGGQGFWEQYF
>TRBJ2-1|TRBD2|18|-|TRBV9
TGTGCCAGCAGCGTAGGTACTAGCGGGATTAGCTCCTACAATGAGCAGTTCTTC
CASSVGTSGISSYNEQFF
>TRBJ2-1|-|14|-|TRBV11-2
TGTGCCAGTCGTAGAGCTCCGAAACTTCATGAGCAGTTCTTC
CASRRAPKLHEQFF
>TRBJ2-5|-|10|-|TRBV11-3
TGTGCCAGCAGCTCGGGGACCCAGTACTTC
CASSSGTQYF
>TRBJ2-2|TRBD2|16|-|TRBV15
TGTGCCACCAGCAGAGGTACGGGAGGGAACACCGGGGAGCTGTTTTTT
CATSRGTGGNTGELFF
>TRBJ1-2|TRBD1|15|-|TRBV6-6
TGTGCCAGCAGTTACTCAACAGGGGGCGCGGGTGGCTACACCTTC
CASSYSTGGAGGYTF
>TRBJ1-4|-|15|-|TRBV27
TGTGCCAGCAGTTCCCCTAGGGGTACTAATGAAAAACTGTTTTTT
CASSSPRGTNEKLFF
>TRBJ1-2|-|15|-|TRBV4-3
TGCGCCAGCAGCCCAAACCGGGGGGGCTTCTATGGCTACACCTTC
CASSPNRGGFYGYTF
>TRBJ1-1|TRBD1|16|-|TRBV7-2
TGTGCCAGCAGCCCAGGGGGCGGGAAAGGAAACACTGAAGCTTTCTTT
CASSPGGGKGNTEAFF
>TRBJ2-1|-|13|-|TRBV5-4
TGTGCCAGCAGCTTGACCCGGTACAATGAGCAGTTCTTC
CASSLTRYNEQFF
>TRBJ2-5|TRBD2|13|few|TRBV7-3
TGTGCCAGCAGCTGGACTAGCGGGGAGACCCAGTACTTC
CASSWTSGETQYF
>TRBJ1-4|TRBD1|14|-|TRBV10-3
TGTGCCATCAGTACAGGGGGCGGGGATGAAAAACTGTTTTTT
CAISTGGGDEKLFF
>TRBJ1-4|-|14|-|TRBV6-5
TGTGCCTCAAAGGGGGGGTGGACTAATGAAAAACTGTTTTTT
CASKGGWTNEKLFF
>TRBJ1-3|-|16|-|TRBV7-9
TGTGCCAGCAGCCTGGGACTTTCTGGCTCTGGAAACACCATATATTTT
CASSLGLSGSGNTIYF
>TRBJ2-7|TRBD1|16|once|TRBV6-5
TGTGCCAGCAGTTTCCACGGACAGGGCCCAGCCTACGAGCAGTACTTC
CASSFHGQGPAYEQYF
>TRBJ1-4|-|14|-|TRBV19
TGTGCCAGTAGTCCACAGGGCCTGGTCGAAAAACTGTTTTTT
CASSPQGLVEKLFF
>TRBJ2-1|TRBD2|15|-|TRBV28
TGTGCCAGCAGGGGACTAGCGCATACCTACAATGAGCAGTTCTTC
CASRGLAHTYNEQFF
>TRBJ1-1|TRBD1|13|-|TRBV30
TGTGCCTTGCGACAGGGGGTGAACACTGAAGCTTTCTTT
CALRQGVNTEAFF
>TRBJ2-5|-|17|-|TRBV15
TGTGCCACCAGCAGAGATCGAACCCGGGTTGGGCAAGAGACCCAGTACTTC
CATSRDRTRVGQETQYF
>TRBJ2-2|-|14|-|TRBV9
TGTGCCAGCAGCACCGGACAGTCCAACGGGGAGCTGTTTTTT
CASSTGQSNGELFF
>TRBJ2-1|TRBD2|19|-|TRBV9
TGTGCCAGCAGCGCTAAGAGCGGGACTAGCGGATTAGTGCGGGATGAGCAGTTCTTC
CASSAKSGTSGLVRDEQFF
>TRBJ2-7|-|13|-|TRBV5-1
TGCGCCAGCAGCTTGGCGACATTCTACGAGCAGTACTTC
CASSLATFYEQYF
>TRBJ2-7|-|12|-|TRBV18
TGTGCCAGCTCACCAGGAGGCTACGAGCAGTACTTC
CASSPGGYEQYF
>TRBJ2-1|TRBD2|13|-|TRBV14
TGTGCCAGCAGCCGACCTCTAGCGGGCGAGCAGTTCTTC
CASSRPLAGEQFF
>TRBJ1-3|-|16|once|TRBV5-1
TGCGCCAGCAGCTTAAGGACAGAGAGCTCTGGAAACACCATATATTTT
CASSLRTESSGNTIYF
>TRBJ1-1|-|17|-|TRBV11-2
TGTGCCAGCAGCCAACCATACAGGGTTCCTTTGAACACTGAAGCTTTCTTT
CASSQPYRVPLNTEAFF
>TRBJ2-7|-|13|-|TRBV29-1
TGCAGCGTTGTCGTAGGAGTCCTCTACGAGCAGTACTTC
CSVVVGVLYEQYF
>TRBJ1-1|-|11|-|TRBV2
TGTGCCACCAGAGGTGAGGCTGAAGCTTTCTTT
CATRGEAEAFF
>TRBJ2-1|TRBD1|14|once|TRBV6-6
TGTGCCAGCAGAACGACAGGGGCTGGATATGAGCAGTTCTTC
CASRTTGAGYEQFF
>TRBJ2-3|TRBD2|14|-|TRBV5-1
TGCGCCAGCAGCTTGGAGGCTAGCGGGCCAACGCAGTATTTT
CASSLEASGPTQYF
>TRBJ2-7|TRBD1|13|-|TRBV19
TGTGCCAGTAGTAAACAGGGGGCAGGCGAGCAGTACTTC
CASSKQGAGEQYF
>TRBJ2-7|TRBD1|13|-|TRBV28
TGTGCCAGTAAACTGGGACAGCTTTACGAGCAGTACTTC
CASKLGQLYEQYF
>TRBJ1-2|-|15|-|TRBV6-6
TGTGCCAGCAGTTACGGGGCGGGAGGCGACTATGGCTACACCTTC
CASSYGAGGDYGYTF
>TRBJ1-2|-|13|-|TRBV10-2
TGCGCCAGCACTGACAGGCCCGCTTATGGCTACACCTTC
CASTDRPAYGYTF
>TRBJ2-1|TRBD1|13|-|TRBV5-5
TGTGCCAGCAGCTGGGGACAGCACAATGAGCAGTTCTTC
CASSWGQHNEQFF
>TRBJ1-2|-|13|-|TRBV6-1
TGTGCCAGCATCAGGGTCGAGCTTTCTGGCTACACCTTC
CASIRVELSGYTF
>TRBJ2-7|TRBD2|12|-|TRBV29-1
TGCAGCGTAGGCAGGGAGGGCGCCGAGCAGTACTTC
CSVGREGAEQYF
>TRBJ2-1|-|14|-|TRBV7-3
TGTGCCAGCGGAAAACAGTACCTCGACAATGAGCAGTTCTTC
CASGKQYLDNEQFF
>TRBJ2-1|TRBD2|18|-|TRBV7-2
TGTGCCAGCAGCTTAGGATTAGCGGGCTCAATCTCCTACAATGAGCAGTTCTTC
CASSLGLAGSISYNEQFF
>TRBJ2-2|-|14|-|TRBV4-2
TGTGCCAGCAGCCCGGGACTGAACACCGGGGAGCTGTTTTTT
CASSPGLNTGELFF
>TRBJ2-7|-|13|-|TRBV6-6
TGTGCCAGCAGTTACGCCAGGGGCGGCGAGCAGTACTTC
CASSYARGGEQYF
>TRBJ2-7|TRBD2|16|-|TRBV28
TGTGCCAGCAGTCCCGCCCCTAGCGGGAGCTCCTACGAGCAGTACTTC
CASSPAPSGSSYEQYF
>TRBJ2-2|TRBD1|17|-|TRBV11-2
TGTGCCAGCAGCCTATCCTTGGGACAGGGGGTTACCGGGGAGCTGTTTTTT
CASSLSLGQGVTGELFF
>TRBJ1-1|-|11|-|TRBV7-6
TGTGCCAGCAGCCCGGGAGGTGAAGCTTTCTTT
CASSPGGEAFF
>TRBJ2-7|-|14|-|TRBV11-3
TGTGCCAGCAGCTTATCCCACACCGCCTACGAGCAGTACTTC
CASSLSHTAYEQYF